What follows are 30 T cell receptor beta chains derived from one specimen sequenced in a study of blood T cells in healthy people across ages. A second about 6 to 11 cycle PCR used barcoded and J-beta primers. TCRdb ran MiXCR on the 5' RACE reads and lists one entry per CDR3 protein. The top ten hold around 25% of the sample, which has 600,000 or so distinct CDR3 sequences, around 48% seen once. The sample comprised blood. The receptors derive from a man at least 80 years old in good health.

This clonotype was counted a single time. The V and J genes are TRBV7-9 and TRBJ2-4; TRBD1 aligns across 9 bases. The J call may be wrong; the DNA end is better matched by TRBJ2-5. CDR3 length equals 14 residues. The germline V gene has CDR1 SEHNR and CDR2 FQNEAQ (reference sequence). CDR3 sequence: CASSGTGKRETQYF. The CDR3 nucleotides are TGTGCCAGCAGCGGGACAGGGAAGCGGGAGACCCAGTACTTC.

This rearrangement joins TRBV7-3 to TRBJ2-3; D is unresolved. CDR1 is SGHTA and CDR2 is FQGTGA in the germline V gene. Trimming removed 4 bases at V and 6 bases at J, with 14 bases between. The CDR3 length is 14 residues. CDR3 bases: TGTGCCAGCAGCTCTCTCCTAGTCGCGGATACGCAGTATTTT. Residues: CASSSLLVADTQYF.

The chain joins TRBV2 to TRBJ2-5; TRBD2 matches at 8 bases. This CDR3 has 15 residues. Germline V gives CDR1 SNHLY, CDR2 FYNNEI. V gave up 1 base and J gave up 4 bases; unmatched junction bases: 5. The CDR3 here is CASSEEGGGPETQYF. The DNA of the CDR3 is TGTGCCAGCAGTGAAGAAGGCGGGGGGCCAGAGACCCAGTACTTC.

This rearrangement joins TRBV14 to TRBJ1-2; TRBD1 might be the D (6 bases). Trimming pared 5 bases from V and 7 bases from J, leaving 17 bases between. Germline V gene sequence: CDR1 SGHDN, CDR2 FVKESK. The CDR3 covers 14 residues. CDR3 nucleotide sequence: TGTGCCAGCAGCTTCACCAGGGGAAGAAGTGGCTACACCTTC. Encoded protein: CASSFTRGRSGYTF.

The J gene is TRBJ2-1, the V gene TRBV29-1; the D gene is possibly TRBD2 (5 bases). The CDR3 totals 10 residues. The germline CDR1 and CDR2 sequences are SQVTM and ANQGSEA. The V end lost 8 bases, the J end lost 7 bases, and 9 bases lay between the germline ends. The CDR3 DNA follows: TGCAGCCACGGGGTAAATGAGCAGTTCTTC. It yields the protein CSHGVNEQFF.

This clonotype was seen a handful of times. The genes are TRBV29-1 and TRBJ2-2; a possible D gene is TRBD1 (7 bases). V dropped 4 bases and J dropped 7 bases, with 16 bases sitting between them. The germline gives CDR1 SQVTM, CDR2 ANQGSEA. The CDR3 runs 14 residues. CDR3 residues: CSVGRGQSGGELFF. Here the CDR3 DNA reads TGCAGCGTTGGGAGGGGACAGAGTGGCGGGGAGCTGTTTTTT.

This clonotype was seen a single time. The CDR3 sequence: CASSQDWRQGQGGYTF. DNA for the CDR3: TGTGCCAGCAGCCAAGATTGGAGACAGGGGCAGGGTGGCTACACCTTC. The chain joins TRBV3-1 to TRBJ1-2; 8 positions agree with TRBD1. The CDR3 has 16 residues. Germline trimming cut 0 bases from V and 7 bases from J; bases unmatched to any gene: 10. From germline, CDR1 is LGHDT and CDR2 YNNKEL (reference sequence).

The chain links TRBV20-1 to TRBJ2-3; TRBD2 matches 8 bases. V was clipped by 7 bases and J by 4 bases; unmatched bases: 4. CDR3 size: 12 residues. The V gene's germline CDR1 is DFQATT and CDR2 SNEGSKA (reference sequence). The CDR3 sequence: CSVGTRADTQYF. The CDR3 DNA follows: TGCAGTGTCGGGACTAGAGCAGATACGCAGTATTTT.

This clonotype was detected a few times. The chain employs TRBV29-1 and TRBJ2-5, with D unclear. This CDR3 comprises 12 residues. Germline CDR1 and CDR2: SQVTM and ANQGSEA. The germline V and J ends were trimmed by 7 bases and 5 bases, with 14 bases remaining between them. CDR3 region: CSALTPQETQYF. As DNA, the CDR3 is TGCAGCGCTTTAACCCCTCAGGAGACCCAGTACTTC.

The sample holds a few counts of this clonotype. The chain combines TRBV7-9 with TRBJ2-6; D remains ambiguous. The germline V gene has CDR1 SEHNR and CDR2 FQNEAQ (reference sequence). The CDR3 extends over 12 amino acids. The V end lost 7 bases, the J end lost 4 bases, and 5 bases lay between the germline ends. The CDR3 nucleotides read TGTGCCAGCACTGCGGGGGCCAACGTCCTGACTTTC. This codes for CASTAGANVLTF.

This sequence joins TRBV21-1 and TRBJ2-5; the D call TRBD1 from the table was never checked on the DNA. The DNA end favors TRBJ2-7, so the J call may be wrong. TRBV21-1 is a documented pseudogene. CDR3 length equals 12 residues. CDR3 sequence: CASDRSSYEQYF. CDR3 in DNA: TGTGCCAGTGACAGAAGCTCCTACGAGCAGTACTTC.

This clonotype was seen repeatedly, ten times or more. The gene calls are TRBV6-5 and TRBJ2-3; TRBD1 might be the D (6 bases). CDR3 length: 18 residues. Germline CDR1 and CDR2: MNHEY and SVGAGI. Trimming left V 0 bases short and J 4 bases short, with 20 bases between. Here the CDR3 reads CASSYSSYQTGNSDTQYF. In DNA, the CDR3 is TGTGCCAGCAGTTACTCGAGTTATCAAACAGGGAATTCAGATACGCAGTATTTT.

This chain links TRBV30 with TRBJ2-1, with 9 bases fitting TRBD2. The CDR3 totals 13 residues. V was clipped by 5 bases and J by 3 bases; unmatched bases: 2. Germline V gene sequence: CDR1 GTSNPN, CDR2 SVGIG (reference sequence). The CDR3 DNA sequence: TGTGCCTGGGCGGGGGGGCTCTACAATGAGCAGTTCTTC. This encodes CAWAGGLYNEQFF.

A few counts support this clonotype. The V gene is TRBV10-3, the J gene TRBJ2-1; D may match TRBD1 or TRBD2 (5 bases each). This CDR3 spans 18 amino acids. Germline V gives CDR1 ENHRY, CDR2 SYGVKD. Trimming shortened V by 0 bases and J by 0 bases, and 15 bases separated the two germline ends. In nucleotides, the CDR3 is TGTGCCATCAGTGAGTCGTCGGGGCGGGTAAGCTCCTACAATGAGCAGTTCTTC. Translating it yields CAISESSGRVSSYNEQFF.

CDR3 in DNA: TGTGCCAGCAGTGAAATAGGTCTACGGGGCAATGAGCAGTTCTTC. Its protein product is CASSEIGLRGNEQFF. The chain recombines TRBV2 with TRBJ2-1; perhaps TRBD2 as D (5 bases). V shed 2 bases and J shed 6 bases, with 14 bases lying between them. The CDR3 is made up of 15 amino acids. From germline, CDR1 is SNHLY and CDR2 FYNNEI.

The chain carries TRBV30 and TRBJ1-2, with a weak D call TRBD1 (5 bases). V shed 5 bases and J shed 5 bases, with 18 bases lying between them. CDR3 length: 14 amino acids. Germline lookup yields CDR1 GTSNPN and CDR2 SVGIG (reference sequence). CDR3 nucleotides: TGTGCCTGGCGGTCGAAGGGGACCCGATATGGCTACACCTTC. This translates into CAWRSKGTRYGYTF. The full variable domain, with the rest looked up from reference TRBV30 and TRBJ1-2, is SQTIHQWPATLVQPVGSPLSLECTVEGTSNPNLYWYRQAAGRGLQLLFYSVGIGQISSEVPQNLSASRPQDRQFILSSKKLLLSDSGFYLCAWRSKGTRYGYTFGSGTRLTVV.

CDR3 amino acids: CASTRDRGQYNEQFF. CDR3 nucleotide sequence: TGTGCCAGCACCCGGGACAGGGGCCAATACAATGAGCAGTTCTTC. The chain uses TRBV7-2 and TRBJ2-1, with 10 nucleotides matching TRBD1. Germline CDR1 reads SGHTA; CDR2 reads FQGNSA. V shed 7 bases, J shed 4 bases, and the junction held 7 bases outside the gene matches. The CDR3 runs 15 residues.

J is TRBJ1-1 and V is TRBV10-3, with D possibly TRBD1 on 5 matching bases. The V gene lost 5 bases and the J gene lost 1 base, with 11 bases spanning the gap. The CDR3 runs 14 residues. Germline V CDR1 and CDR2: ENHRY, SYGVKD. CDR3 nucleotide sequence: TGTGCCATCAGTTCACGGACACCGAACACTGAAGCTTTCTTT. This sequence encodes CAISSRTPNTEAFF.

As to this clonotype: A read error may explain this, as a much larger clone is one base away. The chain recombines TRBV6-6 with TRBJ1-1; 8 bases are a match to TRBD1. CDR1 MNHNY and CDR2 SVGAGI come from the germline V gene (reference sequence). The CDR3 has 15 residues. CDR3 bases: TGTGCCAACAGTTACGGACAGGGTGGTGACACTGAAGCTTTCTTT. It encodes CANSYGQGGDTEAFF.

The CDR3 spells CASSLGLAGVRNEQFF. The CDR3 DNA follows: TGTGCCAGCAGTTTAGGACTAGCGGGAGTAAGGAATGAGCAGTTCTTC. The chain combines TRBV27 with TRBJ2-1; TRBD2 agrees at 13 bases. V lost 2 bases and J lost 7; bases outside the gene matches: 5. The V gene's germline CDR1 is MNHEY and CDR2 SMNVEV (reference sequence). The CDR3 is made up of 16 amino acids.

A word on this clonotype: One end of the junction is discordant with germline, which a read error may explain. The gene calls are TRBV11-2 and TRBJ2-5, with 11 positions matching TRBD2. The DNA end is a closer match to TRBJ2-7, so the J assignment may be wrong. The CDR3 has 15 residues. CDR1 and CDR2 (germline): SGHAT, FQNNGV. The CDR3 DNA reads as TGTGCCAGCAGCATACTAGCGGGAGTCTCCGACGAGCAGTACTTC. Translation: CASSILAGVSDEQYF.

The sample holds many counts of this clonotype. The V call is TRBV9, the J call TRBJ2-5, with a possible D match to TRBD2 (6 bases). Between the trimmed V and J ends, which lost 0 bases and 0 bases, there was a span of 9 bases. The germline gives CDR1 SGDLS, CDR2 YYNGEE. CDR3 size: 15 residues. The CDR3 region has the DNA TGTGCCAGCAGCGTAGTGGGGGACTACCAAGAGACCCAGTACTTC. This translates into CASSVVGDYQETQYF.

The chain carries TRBV29-1 and TRBJ2-1; no firm D call. The CDR3 has 15 residues. Trimming left V 7 bases short and J 2 bases short, with 18 bases between. Per the germline V gene, CDR1 is SQVTM and CDR2 is ANQGSEA. The CDR3 spells CSGIKGTPTYNEQFF. In DNA, the CDR3 is TGCAGCGGGATCAAAGGAACCCCAACCTACAATGAGCAGTTCTTC.

This clonotype was counted a few times. The chain combines TRBV6-5 with TRBJ2-7; 8 bases align to TRBD2. The last part of the DNA fits TRBJ2-5 better; the J call may be wrong. This CDR3 spans 13 amino acids. Germline V gene lookup returns CDR1 MNHEY and CDR2 SVGAGI. CDR3 nucleotides: TGTGCCAGCAGCCCCGGGACTAGAGAGACCCAGTACTTC. Its protein product is CASSPGTRETQYF.

The V and J genes are TRBV6-6 and TRBJ2-5, with a tentative D call TRBD2 (8 bases). The CDR3 runs 15 residues. Germline-derived CDR1 and CDR2 are MNHNY and SVGAGI (reference sequence). The V end lost 3 bases, the J end lost 5 bases, and 16 bases lay between the germline ends. The CDR3 region is CASSYRQGGGETQYF. As DNA, the CDR3 is TGTGCCAGCAGTTATAGACAGGGCGGGGGGGAGACCCAGTACTTC.

This clonotype was seen a single time. The V call is TRBV5-1, the J call TRBJ2-7; 10 nucleotides match TRBD1. This CDR3 is built from 16 residues. Losses at the gene ends were 5 bases for V and 5 bases for J; bases not matched to a gene: 13. CDR1 and CDR2 (germline): SGHRS, YFSETQ. The CDR3 sequence: CASSKFSGTGDHEQYF. CDR3 DNA sequence: TGCGCCAGCAGTAAATTTTCCGGGACAGGGGACCACGAGCAGTACTTC. The variable domain in full, with the rest retrieved from reference TRBV5-1 and TRBJ2-7, is KAGVTQTPRYLIKTRGQQVTLSCSPISGHRSVSWYQQTPGQGLQFLFEYFSETQRNKGNFPGRFSGRQFSNSRSEMNVSTLELGDSALYLCASSKFSGTGDHEQYFGPGTRLTVT.

The table lists this clonotype with a few counts. The chain couples TRBV6-2 or TRBV6-3 to TRBJ2-6; a weak D match, TRBD2 (5 bases). Germline-derived CDR1 and CDR2 are MNHEY and SVGEGT. The V end lost 5 bases, the J end lost 1 base, and 9 bases lay between the germline ends. This CDR3 comprises 15 residues. CDR3 residues: CASSGGGSGANVLTF. CDR3 nucleotide sequence: TGTGCCAGCAGTGGTGGAGGTTCTGGGGCCAACGTCCTGACTTTC.

Regarding this clonotype: This sequence may be a read error, since a much larger clone differs from it by one base. The CDR3: CASSVQGYEQFF. CDR3 bases: TGTGCCAGCAGTGTACAGGGGTATGAGCAGTTCTTC. The chain couples TRBV6-2 or TRBV6-3 to TRBJ2-1; 7 nucleotides agree with TRBD1. V shed 5 bases, J shed 8 bases, and the junction held 3 bases outside the gene matches. CDR1 is MNHEY, CDR2 SVGEGT, per germline. The CDR3 covers 12 residues.

This clonotype was counted once. At one end, the junction sequence differs from germline, possibly due to a read error. The CDR3 region has the DNA TGCGCCATCAGGGACAGGCAGGACACTGAAGCTTTCTTT. Its translation is CAIRDRQDTEAFF. The chain is built from TRBV6-5 and TRBJ1-1; 8 bases map to TRBD1. The germline CDR1 and CDR2 sequences are MNHEY and SVGAGI. CDR3 length: 13 residues.

This clonotype has a handful of counts. The chain carries TRBV20-1 and TRBJ2-7; D call uncertain. The CDR3 contains 13 residues. Deletions cut 0 bases from V and 5 bases from J, with 11 bases between. Germline values: CDR1 DFQATT, CDR2 SNEGSKA (reference sequence). CDR3: CSARDDKGNEQYF. The CDR3 region has the DNA TGCAGTGCTAGAGATGATAAGGGCAACGAGCAGTACTTC.